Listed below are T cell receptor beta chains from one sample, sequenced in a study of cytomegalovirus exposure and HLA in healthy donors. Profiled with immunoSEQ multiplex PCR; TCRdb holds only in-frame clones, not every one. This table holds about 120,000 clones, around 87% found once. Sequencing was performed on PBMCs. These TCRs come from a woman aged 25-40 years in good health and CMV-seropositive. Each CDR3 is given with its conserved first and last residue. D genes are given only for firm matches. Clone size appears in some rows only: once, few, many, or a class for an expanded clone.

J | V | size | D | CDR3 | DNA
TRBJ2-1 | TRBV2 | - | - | CASRENRGLSNEQFF | TGTGCCAGCAGGGAAAACAGGGGACTCTCGAATGAGCAGTTCTTC
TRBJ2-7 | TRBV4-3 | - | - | CASSQDTGGEQYF | TGCGCCAGCAGCCAAGATACTGGCGGGGAGCAGTACTTC
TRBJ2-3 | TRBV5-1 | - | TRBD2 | CASSTVSGSGADTQYF | TGCGCCAGCAGCACCGTTAGCGGGAGTGGTGCAGATACGCAGTATTTT
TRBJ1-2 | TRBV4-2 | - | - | CASSQEPRARYGYTF | TGTGCCAGCAGCCAAGAGCCCCGAGCCCGCTATGGCTACACCTTC
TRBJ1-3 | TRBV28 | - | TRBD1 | CASSLGTGGAGNTIYF | TGTGCCAGCAGCCTGGGTACAGGGGGCGCTGGAAACACCATATATTTT
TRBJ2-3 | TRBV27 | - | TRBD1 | CASSPSLSDREDDTQYF | TGTGCCAGCAGTCCATCCCTATCGGACAGGGAAGATGATACGCAGTATTTT
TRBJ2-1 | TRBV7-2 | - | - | CASSSWRNNEQFF | TGTGCCAGCAGCAGCTGGCGGAACAATGAGCAGTTCTTC
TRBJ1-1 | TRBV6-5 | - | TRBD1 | CASSYSGGNTEAFF | TGTGCCAGCAGTTACTCAGGGGGCAACACTGAAGCTTTCTTT
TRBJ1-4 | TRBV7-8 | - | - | CASSRGGDEKLFF | TGTGCCAGCAGCCGAGGGGGGGACGAAAAACTGTTTTTT
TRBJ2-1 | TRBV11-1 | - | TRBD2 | CASSYSGRGYNEQFF | TGTGCCAGCAGCTATAGCGGGAGAGGCTACAATGAGCAGTTCTTC
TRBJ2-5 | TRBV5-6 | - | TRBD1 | CASSLALRTGETQYF | TGTGCCAGCAGCTTAGCGTTAAGGACAGGGGAGACCCAGTACTTC
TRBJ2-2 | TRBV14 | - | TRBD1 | CASSQVFQDRVGELFF | TGTGCCAGCAGCCAAGTTTTCCAGGACAGGGTCGGGGAGCTGTTTTTT
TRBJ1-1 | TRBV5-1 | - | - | CASSRETGLLTEAFF | TGCGCCAGCAGCCGAGAAACAGGGCTATTAACTGAAGCTTTCTTT
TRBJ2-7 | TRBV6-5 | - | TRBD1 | CASRDRVNEQYF | TGTGCCAGCCGAGACAGGGTCAACGAGCAGTACTTC
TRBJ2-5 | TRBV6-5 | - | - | CASSLRLLGGRETQYF | TGTGCCAGCAGTTTACGCCTATTGGGGGGAAGGGAGACCCAGTACTTC
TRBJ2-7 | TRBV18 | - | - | CASSPPNDFSYEQYF | TGTGCCAGCTCACCACCGAACGACTTCTCCTACGAGCAGTACTTC
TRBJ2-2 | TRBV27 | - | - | CASSPNPGTQGGELFF | TGTGCCAGCAGTCCGAACCCCGGGACACAAGGCGGGGAGCTGTTTTTT
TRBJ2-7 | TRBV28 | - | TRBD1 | CASDTGDKAHYEQYF | TGTGCCAGCGACACAGGGGATAAAGCTCACTACGAGCAGTACTTC
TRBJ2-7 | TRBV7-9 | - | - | CASSGERPDEQYF | TGTGCCAGCAGCGGAGAAAGGCCCGACGAGCAGTACTTC
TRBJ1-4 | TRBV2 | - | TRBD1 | CASSGDSPNEKLFF | TGTGCCAGCAGTGGGGACAGCCCTAATGAAAAACTGTTTTTT
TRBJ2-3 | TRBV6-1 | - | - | CASSESLATDTQYF | TGTGCCAGCAGTGAATCCCTAGCCACAGATACGCAGTATTTT
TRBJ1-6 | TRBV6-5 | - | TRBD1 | CASSRQGVNSPLHF | TGTGCCAGCAGCCGACAGGGGGTTAATTCACCCCTCCACTTT
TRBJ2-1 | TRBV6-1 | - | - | CASSDKHGEARQFF | TGTGCCAGCAGTGACAAACATGGGGAGGCGAGACAGTTCTTC
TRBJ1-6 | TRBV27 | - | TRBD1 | CASRLSDRENSPLHF | TGTGCCAGTAGGCTTTCGGACAGGGAAAATTCACCCCTCCACTTT
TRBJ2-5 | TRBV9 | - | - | CASSVDPYQETQYF | TGTGCCAGCAGCGTAGATCCATACCAAGAGACCCAGTACTTC
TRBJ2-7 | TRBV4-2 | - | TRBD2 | CASSPRLAGVSYEQYF | TGTGCCAGCAGCCCTCGCTTGGCGGGAGTATCCTACGAGCAGTACTTC
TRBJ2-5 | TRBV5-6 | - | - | CASSLASGGGETQYF | TGTGCCAGCAGCTTGGCTTCTGGGGGCGGGGAGACCCAGTACTTC
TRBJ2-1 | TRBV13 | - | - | CASSPGLTHNEQFF | TGTGCCAGCAGCCCGGGACTTACCCACAATGAGCAGTTCTTC
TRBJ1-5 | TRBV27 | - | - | CASSPREQTNQPQHF | TGTGCCAGCAGTCCCCGGGAGCAGACCAATCAGCCCCAGCATTTT
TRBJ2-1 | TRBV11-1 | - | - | CASSLGSPHDNEQFF | TGTGCCAGCAGCTTAGGAAGCCCCCACGACAATGAGCAGTTCTTC
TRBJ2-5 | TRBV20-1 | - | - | CSASGQETQYF | TGCAGTGCTAGCGGCCAAGAGACCCAGTACTTC
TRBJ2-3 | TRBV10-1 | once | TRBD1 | CASSERDRGHTQYF | TGCGCCAGCAGTGAAAGGGACAGGGGCCATACGCAGTATTTT
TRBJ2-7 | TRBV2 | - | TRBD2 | CASSVSGKGHEQYF | TGTGCCAGCAGTGTCAGCGGGAAGGGCCACGAGCAGTACTTC
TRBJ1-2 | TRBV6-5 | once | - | CASSRSQANYGYTF | TGTGCCAGCAGTAGGTCACAGGCTAACTATGGCTACACCTTC
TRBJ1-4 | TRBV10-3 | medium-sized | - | CAISAEGEGGEKLFF | TGTGCCATCAGCGCTGAGGGCGAGGGAGGTGAAAAACTGTTTTTT
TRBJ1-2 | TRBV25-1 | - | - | CASREDNYGYTF | TGTGCCAGCAGAGAGGATAACTATGGCTACACCTTC
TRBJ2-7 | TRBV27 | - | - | CASSLSEDYSYEQYF | TGTGCCAGCAGTTTATCCGAGGACTACTCCTACGAGCAGTACTTC
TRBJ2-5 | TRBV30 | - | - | CAWSAGQGIQETQYF | TGTGCCTGGAGTGCCGGGCAGGGGATCCAAGAGACCCAGTACTTC
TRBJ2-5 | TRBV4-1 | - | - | CASSQATSFGETQYF | TGCGCCAGCAGCCAAGCAACTAGCTTTGGAGAGACCCAGTACTTC
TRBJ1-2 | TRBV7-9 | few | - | CASSLSRAVPDGYTF | TGTGCCAGCAGCTTATCCAGGGCTGTTCCGGATGGCTACACCTTC
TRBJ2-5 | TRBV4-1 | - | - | CASSQDSARVQETQYF | TGCGCCAGCAGCCAAGATTCGGCTCGGGTACAAGAGACCCAGTACTTC
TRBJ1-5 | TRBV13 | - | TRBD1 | CASSLGVTGGPPQHF | TGTGCCAGCAGCCTGGGGGTCACAGGGGGTCCGCCCCAGCATTTT
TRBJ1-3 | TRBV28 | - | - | CASSLWAGASGNTIYF | TGTGCCAGCAGTTTATGGGCGGGAGCCTCTGGAAACACCATATATTTT
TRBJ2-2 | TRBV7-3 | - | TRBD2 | CASSFTGGKTGELFF | TGTGCCAGCAGCTTTACCGGGGGGAAAACCGGGGAGCTGTTTTTT
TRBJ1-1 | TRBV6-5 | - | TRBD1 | CASSPRGHVTEAFF | TGTGCCAGCAGCCCCAGGGGGCACGTCACTGAAGCTTTCTTT
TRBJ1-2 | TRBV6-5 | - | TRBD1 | CASKDRGLGYTF | TGTGCCAGCAAGGACAGGGGGCTTGGCTACACCTTC
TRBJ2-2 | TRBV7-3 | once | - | CASSQSGELFF | TGTGCCAGCAGCCAATCCGGGGAGCTGTTTTTT
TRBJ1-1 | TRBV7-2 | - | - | CASSPLQKAFF | TGTGCCAGCAGCCCCCTTCAGAAAGCTTTCTTT
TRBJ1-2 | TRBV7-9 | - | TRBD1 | CASTRDRGRRYTF | TGTGCCAGCACTCGGGACAGGGGAAGGCGCTACACCTTC
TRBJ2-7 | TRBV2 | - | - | CASRAEAKRTYEQYF | TGTGCCAGCAGGGCCGAGGCCAAACGTACCTACGAGCAGTACTTC
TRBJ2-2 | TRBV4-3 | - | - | CASSQNAGNTGELFF | TGCGCCAGCAGCCAAAACGCGGGGAACACCGGGGAGCTGTTTTTT
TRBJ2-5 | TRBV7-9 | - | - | CASSGGTSEETQYF | TGTGCCAGCAGCGGGGGGACGTCGGAAGAGACCCAGTACTTC